This T cell receptor beta chain is from a study of cytomegalovirus exposure and HLA in healthy donors. The study, taken as a whole, reports: HLA allele associations emerged for under 20,000 TCR beta sequences in a later analysis, at 0.05 false discovery rate.

Everyone who donated was a healthy bone marrow donor. The PCR had 60 Vbeta and 13 Jbeta primers. Some clones are missing from TCRdb's copy, which holds only in-frame ones; the method was immunoSEQ multiplex PCR. The table has around 260,000 clones, about 80% seen once; the top ten hold roughly 0.31%. Turning to this clone: Its antigen is not identified.

The germline V gene encodes CDR1 SGHVS and CDR2 FNYEAQ. V lost 5 bases and J lost 0; bases outside the gene matches: 7. This CDR3 is built from 15 residues. The J gene is TRBJ2-7, the V gene TRBV7-6; 7 bases match TRBD1. The TCR comes from a girl aged 2 to 9 in good health and CMV-seronegative. Sequencing was performed on PBMCs. CDR3 in amino acids: CASSERQGNSYEQYF. The DNA of the CDR3 is TGTGCCAGCAGCGAGCGACAGGGAAACTCCTACGAGCAGTACTTC.